Here is one T cell receptor (beta chain) with its context. Only one count was recorded for this clone. Its antigen remains unidentified. Per-nucleotide qualities are absent, and no much larger clonotype sits a single base away. These data come from a study of cytomegalovirus exposure and HLA in healthy donors (dated by TCRdb to 2016 to 2017). About the investigation overall: According to a later analysis, one platform produced both the approximately 110 validation repertoires and the approximately 600 repertoires of the first cohort. In addition to the first cohort of 650 to 800 subjects, a separate validation cohort of around 110 different subjects was used. The study aimed to test whether signatures of past pathogen exposure could be identified by cataloging public T cell receptors. High-throughput TCR immunosequencing, statistical association of individual TCRs with disease status, and machine learning were combined to predict cytomegalovirus infection status.

The full study reports these points: Of the cluster scores, 94% were above 0 in a later analysis, which found that TCRs clustered in the first cohort also tended to co-occur in the approximately 120 validation repertoires. Across donors, most TCR sequences were observed very rarely, whereas some public TCRs were present in many individuals. The study gave a list of about 170 TCR beta chains associated with cytomegalovirus. The validation cohort had no HLA typing available for a later analysis, so co-occurrence within that cohort was assessed over all 120 or so repertoires. Three of the identified cytomegalovirus-associated TCR beta chains were confirmed in vitro to be specific for cytomegalovirus antigens. The authors suggested that the approach could potentially be extended to other disease states and immunological phenotypes. The classifier was reported to diagnose cytomegalovirus status with high specificity and sensitivity in both the original and validation cohorts.

The library came from the immunoSEQ multiplex PCR assay. Concerning the study's data processing: To diagnose cytomegalovirus status from the catalog of TCR beta chain sequences, a statistical classification framework was built. TCRdb took over this immuneACCESS table, retaining in-frame rearrangements with V and J assigned. Such tables are incomplete; in checked studies, under half of the missing clones stem from an unresolved V gene, and the remainder is unexplained. For V, J and clone size, that table is used; D and trimming come from the DNA. This sample lists approximately 260,000 clones; 80% to 90% were detected once. The top ten hold roughly 1% of the sample. The donors belonged to the validation cohort of over a hundred subjects, which was separate from the approximately 700-subject first cohort. The CDR3 measures 14 amino acids from cysteine to phenylalanine. The entry retains the CDR3 DNA only, 42 bases that are in frame from base 1. V gives up 2 bases and J gives up 0 bases, and the segment between their germline ends measures 7 bases. From the germline V gene (reference sequence), CDR1 is GTSNPN and CDR2 is SVGIG.

The clonotype originates from a woman under 30 in good health and CMV-seronegative. The sequenced material came from PBMCs. The chain links TRBV30 with TRBJ1-4, with the D gene too uncertain to name. The CDR3 has the sequence CAWSRTATNEKLFF. The nucleotides are TGTGCCTGGAGTCGCACAGCAACTAATGAAAAACTGTTTTTT.